Below, 9 T cell receptor beta chains from the same sample are listed, as sequenced in a study of human T cells and chemical hapten exposure. MiXCR, applied by TCRdb to the RACE reads, yields one record per CDR3 protein. Of 330,000 or so distinct CDR3 sequences in the sample, about 6% are singletons; the top ten hold about 5%. Time point given: patch test 2, 6 weeks after DPC sensitization. Treatment described: therapeutic diphenylcyclopropenone sensitization with weekly scalp DPC. This specimen consisted of whole blood, obtained in connection with sensitization to the hapten diphenylcyclopropenone (DPC). The receptors shown here come from a woman in her late teens or twenties with alopecia areata. Some clones in this sample may be carry-over from other donors' samples.

This clonotype was seen a handful of times. This sequence joins TRBV13 and TRBJ2-2; tentative D call: TRBD1 (8 bases). This CDR3 is 16 amino acids long. V was cut by 6 bases and J by 0 bases, with 14 bases left in between. Germline values: CDR1 PRHDT, CDR2 FYEKMQ (reference sequence). The CDR3 protein is CASRQGGLPNTGELFF. CDR3 sequence (DNA): TGTGCCAGCAGACAGGGGGGACTACCGAACACCGGGGAGCTGTTTTTT.

This clonotype turned up a few times. V usage is TRBV15 and J usage is TRBJ1-4, with a possible D match to TRBD1 (5 bases). V was pared by 1 base and J by 0 bases, with 9 bases between. This CDR3 comprises 16 residues. Germline CDR1 is LNHNV and CDR2 is YYDKDF (reference sequence). The CDR3 loop reads CATSRATGATNEKLFF. CDR3 nucleotides: TGTGCCACCAGCAGAGCTACGGGGGCAACTAATGAAAAACTGTTTTTT. The variable domain in full, completed from reference TRBV15 and TRBJ1-4, reads DAMVIQNPRYQVTQFGKPVTLSCSQTLNHNVMYWYQQKSSQAPKLLFHYYDKDFNNEADTPDNFQSRRPNTSFCFLDIRSPGLGDTAMYLCATSRATGATNEKLFFGSGTQLSVL.

This clonotype appeared a few times. The chain joins TRBV7-9 to TRBJ2-7; 11 bases are a match to TRBD2. Germline-derived CDR1 and CDR2 are SEHNR and FQNEAQ (reference sequence). The V and J ends lost 5 bases and 4 bases, in that order; junction bases with no gene match: 10. The CDR3 spans 16 residues. In DNA form, the CDR3 reads TGTGCCAGCAGCGGCAACCTAGCGGGGGGTTTATACGAGCAGTACTTC. Its translation: CASSGNLAGGLYEQYF.

Many counts were recorded for this clonotype. V is TRBV20-1 and J is TRBJ1-1; 8 bases fit TRBD1. Germline CDR1 and CDR2: DFQATT and SNEGSKA (reference sequence). The CDR3 extends over 15 amino acids. The junction had 7 bases not matched to a gene; V was cut back by 1 base and J by 3 bases. The CDR3 region has the DNA TGCAGTGCTAGAGGTACAGGGGGTAGCGACACTGAAGCTTTCTTT. It codes for CSARGTGGSDTEAFF.

The CDR3 sequence is CASSFYGTYEQYF. In nucleotides, the CDR3 is TGTGCCAGCAGCTTTTACGGGACCTACGAGCAGTACTTC. The rearrangement links TRBV11-1 to TRBJ2-7, with a tentative D call TRBD2 (5 bases). The V and J ends lost 3 bases and 2 bases respectively, with 8 bases between them. Germline lookup yields CDR1 SGHAT and CDR2 FQDESV (reference sequence). This CDR3 contains 13 residues.

This clonotype appeared many times. The chain's CDR3 is CASSLGGGTGYSPLHF. CDR3 DNA sequence: TGTGCCAGCAGCTTAGGTGGGGGGACAGGGTATTCACCCCTCCACTTT. V gene TRBV7-2 combines with J gene TRBJ1-6; the match to TRBD1 covers 9 bases. Germline V gives CDR1 SGHTA, CDR2 FQGNSA. The CDR3 covers 16 residues. J was trimmed by 8 bases and V by 1 base; bases with no gene match: 6.

This clonotype has a count of ten or more. The chain has TRBV12-3 or TRBV12-4 and TRBJ1-6; D call uncertain. This CDR3 has 13 residues. Trimming removed 5 bases at V and 13 bases at J, with 15 bases between. The CDR3 DNA reads TGTGCCAGCAGTGCCGACCGGCCACCGCCCCTCCACTTT. This translates into CASSADRPPPLHF.

Only a few counts were recorded for this clonotype. V and J are TRBV3-1 and TRBJ2-1; no definite D call. This CDR3 contains 12 residues. V lost 1 base to trimming and J lost 13 bases, with 11 bases between them. Germline assignment: CDR1 LGHDT and CDR2 YNNKEL (reference sequence). In nucleotides, the CDR3 is TGTGCCAGCAGCCAAGTCGAGGCCGGTCAGTTCTTC. Residues: CASSQVEAGQFF.

There are many counts of this clonotype. This chain connects TRBV6-2 or TRBV6-3 to TRBJ1-5, with 7 bases lining up with TRBD1. V trimming: 9 bases; J trimming: 15 bases; junction bases outside the gene matches: 11. The length of the CDR3 is 11 residues. Germline CDR1 MNHEY, CDR2 SVGEGT. The CDR3 reads CASGGGSGRHF. The CDR3 DNA reads as TGTGCCAGTGGAGGGGGCAGCGGAAGGCATTTT.